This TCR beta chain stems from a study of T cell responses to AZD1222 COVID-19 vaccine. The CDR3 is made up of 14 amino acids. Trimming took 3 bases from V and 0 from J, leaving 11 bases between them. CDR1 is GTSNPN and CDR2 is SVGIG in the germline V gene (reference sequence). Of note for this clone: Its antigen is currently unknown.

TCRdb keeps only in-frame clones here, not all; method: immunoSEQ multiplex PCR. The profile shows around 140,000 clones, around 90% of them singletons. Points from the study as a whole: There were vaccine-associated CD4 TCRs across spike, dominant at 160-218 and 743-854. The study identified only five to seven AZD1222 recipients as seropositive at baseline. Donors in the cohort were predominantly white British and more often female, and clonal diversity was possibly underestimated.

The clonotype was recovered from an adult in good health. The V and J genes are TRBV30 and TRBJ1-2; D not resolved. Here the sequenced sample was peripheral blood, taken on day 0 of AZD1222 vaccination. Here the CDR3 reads CAWSPDSANYGYTF. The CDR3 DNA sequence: TGTGCCTGGAGCCCGGATTCGGCTAACTATGGCTACACCTTC.